The next 12 T cell receptor beta chains were all read from a single sample in a study of cytomegalovirus exposure and HLA in healthy donors. With 60 Vbeta and 13 Jbeta primers, the PCR was carried out. Sequencing was performed with immunoSEQ multiplex PCR; in TCRdb, only in-frame clones are kept and a portion is missing. The sample has 75,000 to 100,000 clones, 70% to 80% seen once. Sequenced material: PBMCs. Receptor source: a man aged 40-55 years in good health and CMV-seronegative.

V is TRBV28 and J is TRBJ1-1; no clear D gene. Germline V gene data show CDR1 as MDHEN and CDR2 as SYDVKM. V was pared by 10 bases and J by 1 base, with 10 bases between. This CDR3 has 12 amino acids. The CDR3: CATGEGNTEAFF. In DNA, the CDR3 is TGTGCCACCGGTGAGGGGAACACTGAAGCTTTCTTT.

About this clone: The junction departs from the called germline gene at one end, perhaps through a read error. This sample also contains other DNA sequences that code for the same CDR3. This CDR3 is CASSLAGGYGYTF. The CDR3 DNA reads as TGCGCCAGTAGCTTAGCGGGTGGCTATGGCTACACCTTC. The chain has TRBV5-1 and TRBJ1-2; no clear D gene. The CDR3 is 13 residues long. Germline CDR1 SGHRS, CDR2 YFSETQ.

This rearrangement joins TRBV5-1 to TRBJ2-7; 7 nucleotides match TRBD1. CDR1 and CDR2 (germline): SGHRS, YFSETQ. The CDR3 contains 14 residues. V lost 1 base and J lost 2; bases outside the gene matches: 3. The CDR3 DNA sequence: TGCGCCAGCAGCTTGACAGGGGATCCCTACGAGCAGTACTTC. Amino acid sequence: CASSLTGDPYEQYF.

This clone was found once. This rearrangement joins TRBV28 to TRBJ2-7; 9 bases line up with TRBD1. CDR1 and CDR2 (germline): MDHEN, SYDVKM. Trimming took 4 bases from V and 0 from J; bases not matched to a gene: 10. The length of the CDR3 is 17 residues. The CDR3 reads CASSSYQSTGGSYEQYF. CDR3 in DNA: TGTGCCAGCAGTTCATACCAGTCGACAGGGGGCTCCTACGAGCAGTACTTC.

The rearrangement links TRBV30 to TRBJ2-5; D is ambiguous. V shed 0 bases and J shed 5 bases, with 7 bases lying between them. This CDR3 has 12 residues. From germline, CDR1 is GTSNPN and CDR2 SVGIG (reference sequence). The CDR3 DNA sequence: TGTGCCTGGAGTGTCAGGTTGGAGACCCAGTACTTC. Its translation is CAWSVRLETQYF.

The rearrangement joins TRBV5-4 to TRBJ2-3; no reliable D call. This CDR3 spans 13 amino acids. V gave up 1 base and J gave up 4 bases, with 7 bases separating them. CDR1 is SGHNT and CDR2 is YYREEE in the germline V gene (reference sequence). This chain's CDR3 is CASSLQLPDTQYF. The CDR3 DNA is TGTGCCAGCAGCTTGCAGTTACCAGATACGCAGTATTTT.

The V gene is TRBV11-1, the J gene TRBJ2-3; D is perhaps TRBD1 (6 bases). CDR1 and CDR2 (germline): SGHAT, FQDESV (reference sequence). This CDR3 has 16 amino acids. Trimming took 5 bases from V and 2 from J, leaving 17 bases between them. CDR3 sequence reads: CASSQRAGADTDTQYF. DNA for the CDR3: TGTGCCAGCAGCCAACGGGCAGGGGCGGACACAGATACGCAGTATTTT.

Concerning this clone itself: A far larger clone differs by one base, so this is likely a read error. The chain has TRBV28 and TRBJ1-2; no definite D call. This CDR3 comprises 11 residues. The germline CDR1 and CDR2 sequences are MDHEN and SYDVKM. Trimming left V 6 bases short and J 4 bases short, with 6 bases between. The CDR3: CASRTSYGYTF. CDR3 nucleotide sequence: TGTGCCAGCAGGACATCCTATGGCTACACCTTC.

V usage is TRBV2 and J usage is TRBJ2-4, with D tentatively TRBD1 (6 bases). Trimming stripped 6 bases from V and 1 base from J, with 22 bases between. The CDR3 consists of 18 residues. Per germline, CDR1 SNHLY and CDR2 FYNNEI. The CDR3 is CASRKPAGDPAAKNIQYF. In nucleotides, the CDR3 is TGTGCCAGCAGGAAACCGGCAGGGGACCCGGCTGCCAAAAACATTCAGTACTTC.

Only a few counts were recorded for this clone. The chain carries TRBV5-4 and TRBJ1-4; D gene ambiguous. Germline loops: CDR1 SGHNT, CDR2 YYREEE (reference sequence). This CDR3 region has 15 residues. V was cut by 2 bases and J by 5 bases, with 13 bases left in between. CDR3 sequence (DNA): TGTGCCAGCAGCTTTGGGCAGGAGGTCAATGAAAAACTGTTTTTT. Protein sequence: CASSFGQEVNEKLFF.

In its sample, this clone was seen once. This chain links TRBV5-4 with TRBJ2-6; 9 nucleotides match TRBD1. CDR1 and CDR2 (germline): SGHNT, YYREEE (reference sequence). The trim removed 3 bases at V and 1 base at J, leaving 5 bases unmatched. The CDR3 spans 17 residues. As DNA, the CDR3 is TGTGCCAGCAGCTCGGGACAGGGTAGATCTGGGGCCAACGTCCTGACTTTC. Protein sequence: CASSSGQGRSGANVLTF.

The V call is TRBV5-1, the J call TRBJ2-2; a weak D match, TRBD1 (6 bases). The CDR3 contains 17 residues. V was shortened by 0 bases and J by 5 bases, with 17 bases between the two germline ends. Germline-derived CDR1 and CDR2 are SGHRS and YFSETQ. DNA for the CDR3: TGCGCCAGCAGCTTGGTGTTTCAGGGGCTTTTTACCGGGGAGCTGTTTTTT. Protein product: CASSLVFQGLFTGELFF.